A single TCR beta chain is shown here with its context. Its antigen is not identified. The V segment lost 2 bases and the J segment 7 bases; nucleotides outside the gene matches: 3. Looked up from germline, CDR1 is MNHNS and CDR2 is SASEGT. The CDR3 consists of 13 residues. Sorted-subset replicate PCRs used about 190 ng of genomic DNA. This amount corresponded to 33,000 or so T cell genomes. The protocol was immunoSEQ multiplex PCR, while the TCRdb copy is restricted to in-frame clones and leaves out a portion. There are 2.3 million or so clones in the sample; 90% to 95% occur only once, and about 0.39% lies in the top ten. The data were obtained in a study of shared clonotypes between healthy human individuals. General study points: Investigators expected sequencing depth to affect clonotype sharing among donors. Generally, estimated richness proved larger in naive subsets than it did in memory subsets. Limited genetic and exposure-history diversity came from having few donors.

This receptor was obtained from a man between 18 and 29 years old in good health. Some clones in this sample may be carry-over from other donors' samples. This chain joins TRBV6-1 and TRBJ1-1; 8 bases fit TRBD1. Sequencing input: naive CD4+ T cells from PBMCs. Sample subset: CD45RA+ positively selected. The CDR3 here is CASSEQGAREAFF. CDR3 nucleotide sequence: TGTGCCAGCAGTGAACAGGGGGCGCGTGAAGCTTTCTTT.